Included here is one T cell receptor (beta chain) sequence, with context. The antigen is undetermined. These data originate in a study of post-analysis software for immune sequencing data. Findings of the study overall: Clustering by F measure revealed strong co-clustering among samples prepared together in one batch. Among roughly 5 TRBV segments more frequent in patients than controls were TRBV5-6, TRBV5-1 and TRBV20-1. Compared with controls, patients showed significantly lower normalized Chao1 diversity.

TCR beta cDNA libraries included unique molecular identifiers. Researchers reported around 510,000 cDNA molecules coming from roughly 0.93 to 9.6 million T cells. Each CDR3 protein is one row after TCRdb ran MiXCR on the PCR reads. Of roughly 670,000 distinct CDR3 sequences listed, approximately 59% are singletons. J was trimmed by 5 bases and V by 6 bases; bases with no gene match: 11. This CDR3 comprises 15 residues. The TCR comes from a girl aged 2 to 9 with multiple sclerosis. The genes are TRBV12-3 or TRBV12-4 and TRBJ2-5; 8 nucleotides align to TRBD1. The sample consisted of blood. The CDR3 nucleotides are TGTGCCAGCAGCAGGGGACAGGATCAGGGTGAGACCCAGTACTTC. Protein: CASSRGQDQGETQYF.